This T cell receptor beta chain was identified during a study of regulatory T cells in long-lasting Graves disease. Study outcomes and limitations: More public clonotypes were shared by persistent patients (around 2,600) than by new patients (roughly 930). Favored usage of TRBV28, TRBJ1-2 and TRBJ2-5 was recorded in persistent disease. Sample size, which was small, may have reduced accuracy.

V lost 7 bases to trimming and J lost 1 base, with 10 bases between them. This CDR3 comprises 12 residues. Germline loops: CDR1 DFQATT, CDR2 SNEGSKA (reference sequence). This clonotype occurred many times. The antigen is unknown. Building the TCR beta libraries relied on iRepertoire HTBI primers, and CDR3 regions underwent Arm-PCR. TCRdb reprocessed the multiplex PCR reads via MiXCR and lists one record per CDR3 protein. The sample lists a few hundred thousand distinct CDR3 sequences; 23% were seen once. The time point: persistent/refractory GD, antithyroid drugs over 5 years with positive TRAb. With RNA extracted from PBMCs as input, the TCR library was made. Staff drew 8 to 9 milliliters of peripheral blood into EDTA tubes.

This TCR was sampled from a female donor with Graves disease. Sample: peripheral blood mononuclear cells (PBMCs), taken when the disease was refractory, from a patient treated with antithyroid drugs. The rearrangement joins TRBV20-1 to TRBJ2-5, with D hard to call. The CDR3 loop is CSVNVVQETQYF. CDR3 sequence (DNA): TGCAGTGTTAACGTAGTCCAAGAGACCCAGTACTTC.